Below, one T cell receptor (beta chain) is given with its context. As processed by the authors: Estimated nucleated cell counts came from reference gene primer amplification. Assay: immunoSEQ multiplex PCR; the TCRdb copy retains only in-frame clones and omits some. V, J and clone size are taken as reported in that table, and D and trimming were inferred from the DNA itself. The sample has 200,000 to 250,000 clones, about four fifths seen once; the top ten hold 8% to 9%. This sample was taken from a study of blood T cell repertoires in COVID-19. Germline lookup yields CDR1 ENHRY and CDR2 SYGVKD. The CDR3 is 15 amino acids. V gave up 8 bases and J gave up 0 bases, with 15 bases separating them.

The sample was PBMCs or T cells enriched from blood (not recorded which). The TCR comes from a woman aged 45-65 years with acute COVID-19. The V gene is TRBV10-3, the J gene TRBJ2-3; D is possibly TRBD2 (5 bases). CDR3 DNA: TGTGCCATCGGACGGGAAGTTTCTAGCACAGATACGCAGTATTTT. Translating gives CAIGREVSSTDTQYF.